This T cell receptor beta chain was sequenced for a study of shared clonotypes between healthy human individuals. This table comes from immunoSEQ multiplex PCR, and its TCRdb copy is limited to in-frame clones, with some not included. The sample has over 850,000 clones, about 80% seen once; the top ten hold more than 0.45%. This CDR3 is 11 amino acids long. Germline V gene lookup returns CDR1 DFQATT and CDR2 SNEGSKA (reference sequence). V gave up 7 bases and J gave up 4 bases; unmatched junction bases: 0. V and J are TRBV20-1 and TRBJ2-5; TRBD2 matches at 10 bases. The specimen sequenced was memory CD4+ T cells from PBMCs. The subset was: CD45RA-negative fraction. This sequence was found in a young man in good health. Some clones in this sample may be carry-over from other donors' samples. CDR3 sequence reads: CSGLAGETQYF. CDR3 in DNA: TGCAGTGGACTAGCGGGAGAGACCCAGTACTTC.